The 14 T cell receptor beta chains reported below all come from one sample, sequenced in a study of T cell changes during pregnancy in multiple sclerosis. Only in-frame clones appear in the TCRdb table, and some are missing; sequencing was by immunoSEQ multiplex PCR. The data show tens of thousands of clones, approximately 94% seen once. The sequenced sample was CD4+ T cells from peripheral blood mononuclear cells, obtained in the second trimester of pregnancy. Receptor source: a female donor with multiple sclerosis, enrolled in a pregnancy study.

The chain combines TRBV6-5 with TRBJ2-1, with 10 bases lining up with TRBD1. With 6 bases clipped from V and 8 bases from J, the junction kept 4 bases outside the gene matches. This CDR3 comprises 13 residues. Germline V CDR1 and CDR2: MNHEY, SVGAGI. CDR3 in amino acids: CASRRTGGYEQFF. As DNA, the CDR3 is TGTGCCAGCAGGCGGACAGGGGGGTATGAGCAGTTCTTC.

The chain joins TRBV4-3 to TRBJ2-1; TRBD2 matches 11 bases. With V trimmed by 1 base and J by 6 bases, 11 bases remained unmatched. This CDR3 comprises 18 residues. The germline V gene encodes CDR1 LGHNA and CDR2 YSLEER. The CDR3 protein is CASSQGIIAGGVTNEQFF. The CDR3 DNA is TGCGCCAGCAGCCAAGGAATTATAGCGGGGGGGGTGACCAATGAGCAGTTCTTC.

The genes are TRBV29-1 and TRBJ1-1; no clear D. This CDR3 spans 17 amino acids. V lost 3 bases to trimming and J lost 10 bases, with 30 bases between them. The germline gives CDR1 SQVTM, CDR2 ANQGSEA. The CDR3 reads CSVDLSESKGRGRGAFF. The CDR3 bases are TGCAGCGTTGATCTCTCAGAATCTAAAGGTCGCGGCCGAGGAGCTTTCTTT.

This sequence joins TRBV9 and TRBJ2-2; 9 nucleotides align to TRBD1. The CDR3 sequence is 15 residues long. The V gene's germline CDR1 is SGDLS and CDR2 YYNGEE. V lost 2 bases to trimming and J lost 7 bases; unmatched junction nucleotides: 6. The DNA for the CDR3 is TGTGCCAGCAGCGTCCGGGACAGGGCTGGCGGGGAGCTGTTTTTT. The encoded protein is CASSVRDRAGGELFF. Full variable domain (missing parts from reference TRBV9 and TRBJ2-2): DSGVTQTPKHLITATGQRVTLRCSPRSGDLSVYWYQQSLDQGLQFLIQYYNGEERAKGNILERFSAQQFPDLHSELNLSSLELGDSALYFCASSVRDRAGGELFFGEGSRLTVL.

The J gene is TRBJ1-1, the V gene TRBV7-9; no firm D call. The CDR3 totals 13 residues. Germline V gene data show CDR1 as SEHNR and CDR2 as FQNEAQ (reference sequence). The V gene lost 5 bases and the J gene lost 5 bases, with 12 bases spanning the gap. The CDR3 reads CASSKMSGTEAFF. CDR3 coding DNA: TGTGCCAGCAGCAAGATGAGCGGTACTGAAGCTTTCTTT. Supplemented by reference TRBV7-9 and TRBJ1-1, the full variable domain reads DTGVSQNPRHKITKRGQNVTFRCDPISEHNRLYWYRQTLGQGPEFLTYFQNEAQLEKSRLLSDRFSAERPKGSFSTLEIQRTEQGDSAMYLCASSKMSGTEAFFGQGTRLTVV.

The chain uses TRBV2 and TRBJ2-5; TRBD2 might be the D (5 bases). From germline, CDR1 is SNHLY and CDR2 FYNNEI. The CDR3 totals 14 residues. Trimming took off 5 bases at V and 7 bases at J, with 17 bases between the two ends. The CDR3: CASSPTLGVGTQYF. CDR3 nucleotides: TGTGCCAGCAGTCCCACCTTGGGAGTGGGGACCCAGTACTTC.

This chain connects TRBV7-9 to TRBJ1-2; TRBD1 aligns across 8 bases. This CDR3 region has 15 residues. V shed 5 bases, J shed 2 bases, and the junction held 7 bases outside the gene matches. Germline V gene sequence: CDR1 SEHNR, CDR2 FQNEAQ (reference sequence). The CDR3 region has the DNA TGTGCCAGCAGCCCCGGGACAGGCCGAAACTATGGCTACACCTTC. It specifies CASSPGTGRNYGYTF.

The CDR3 sequence: CASSQVLAGVEQFF. In DNA form, the CDR3 reads TGTGCCAGCAGCCAAGTTCTAGCGGGAGTTGAGCAGTTCTTC. The genes are TRBV14 and TRBJ2-1, with 10 bases fitting TRBD2. The CDR3 has 14 residues. CDR1 is SGHDN, CDR2 FVKESK, per germline. The V segment lost 1 base and the J segment 9 bases; nucleotides outside the gene matches: 3.

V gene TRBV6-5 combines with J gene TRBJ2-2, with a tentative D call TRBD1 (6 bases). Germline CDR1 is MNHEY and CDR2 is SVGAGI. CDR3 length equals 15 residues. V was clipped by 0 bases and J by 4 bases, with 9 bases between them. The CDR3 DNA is TGTGCCAGCAGTTACTCCAGGGGACGCACCGGGGAGCTGTTTTTT. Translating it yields CASSYSRGRTGELFF.

The CDR3 DNA follows: TGTGCCAGCAGCCCGAAAGGGGACTATGGCTACACCTTC. Translated: CASSPKGDYGYTF. The genes are TRBV11-2 and TRBJ1-2; D is possibly TRBD1 (5 bases). Germline loops: CDR1 SGHAT, CDR2 FQNNGV. Trimming took off 5 bases at V and 3 bases at J, with 10 bases between the two ends. The CDR3 has 13 amino acids.

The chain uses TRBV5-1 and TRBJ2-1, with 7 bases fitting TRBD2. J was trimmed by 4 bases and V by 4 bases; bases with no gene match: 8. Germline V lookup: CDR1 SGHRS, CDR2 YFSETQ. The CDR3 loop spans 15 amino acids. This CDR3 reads CASSLVAGEYNEQFF. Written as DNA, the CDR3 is TGCGCCAGCAGCCTGGTGGCGGGGGAGTACAATGAGCAGTTCTTC.

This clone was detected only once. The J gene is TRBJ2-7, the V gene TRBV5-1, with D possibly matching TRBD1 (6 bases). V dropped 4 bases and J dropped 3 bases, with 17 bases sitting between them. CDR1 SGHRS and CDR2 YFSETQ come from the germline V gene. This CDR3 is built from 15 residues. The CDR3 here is CASSLDSSSGYEQYF. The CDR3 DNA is TGCGCCAGCAGCCTGGACAGTTCCTCCGGCTACGAGCAGTACTTC.

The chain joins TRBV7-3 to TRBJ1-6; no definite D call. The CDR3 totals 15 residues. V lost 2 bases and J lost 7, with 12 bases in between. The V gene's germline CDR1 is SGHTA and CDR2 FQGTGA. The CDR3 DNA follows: TGTGCCAGCAGCTTACAAGGCCCGGGAAATTCACCCCTCCACTTT. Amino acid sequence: CASSLQGPGNSPLHF.

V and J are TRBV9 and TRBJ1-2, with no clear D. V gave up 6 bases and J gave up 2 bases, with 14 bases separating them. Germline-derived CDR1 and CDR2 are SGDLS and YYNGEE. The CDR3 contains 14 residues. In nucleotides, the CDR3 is TGTGCCAGCACTCGTGGCGACGGGAACTATGGCTACACCTTC. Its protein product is CASTRGDGNYGYTF.